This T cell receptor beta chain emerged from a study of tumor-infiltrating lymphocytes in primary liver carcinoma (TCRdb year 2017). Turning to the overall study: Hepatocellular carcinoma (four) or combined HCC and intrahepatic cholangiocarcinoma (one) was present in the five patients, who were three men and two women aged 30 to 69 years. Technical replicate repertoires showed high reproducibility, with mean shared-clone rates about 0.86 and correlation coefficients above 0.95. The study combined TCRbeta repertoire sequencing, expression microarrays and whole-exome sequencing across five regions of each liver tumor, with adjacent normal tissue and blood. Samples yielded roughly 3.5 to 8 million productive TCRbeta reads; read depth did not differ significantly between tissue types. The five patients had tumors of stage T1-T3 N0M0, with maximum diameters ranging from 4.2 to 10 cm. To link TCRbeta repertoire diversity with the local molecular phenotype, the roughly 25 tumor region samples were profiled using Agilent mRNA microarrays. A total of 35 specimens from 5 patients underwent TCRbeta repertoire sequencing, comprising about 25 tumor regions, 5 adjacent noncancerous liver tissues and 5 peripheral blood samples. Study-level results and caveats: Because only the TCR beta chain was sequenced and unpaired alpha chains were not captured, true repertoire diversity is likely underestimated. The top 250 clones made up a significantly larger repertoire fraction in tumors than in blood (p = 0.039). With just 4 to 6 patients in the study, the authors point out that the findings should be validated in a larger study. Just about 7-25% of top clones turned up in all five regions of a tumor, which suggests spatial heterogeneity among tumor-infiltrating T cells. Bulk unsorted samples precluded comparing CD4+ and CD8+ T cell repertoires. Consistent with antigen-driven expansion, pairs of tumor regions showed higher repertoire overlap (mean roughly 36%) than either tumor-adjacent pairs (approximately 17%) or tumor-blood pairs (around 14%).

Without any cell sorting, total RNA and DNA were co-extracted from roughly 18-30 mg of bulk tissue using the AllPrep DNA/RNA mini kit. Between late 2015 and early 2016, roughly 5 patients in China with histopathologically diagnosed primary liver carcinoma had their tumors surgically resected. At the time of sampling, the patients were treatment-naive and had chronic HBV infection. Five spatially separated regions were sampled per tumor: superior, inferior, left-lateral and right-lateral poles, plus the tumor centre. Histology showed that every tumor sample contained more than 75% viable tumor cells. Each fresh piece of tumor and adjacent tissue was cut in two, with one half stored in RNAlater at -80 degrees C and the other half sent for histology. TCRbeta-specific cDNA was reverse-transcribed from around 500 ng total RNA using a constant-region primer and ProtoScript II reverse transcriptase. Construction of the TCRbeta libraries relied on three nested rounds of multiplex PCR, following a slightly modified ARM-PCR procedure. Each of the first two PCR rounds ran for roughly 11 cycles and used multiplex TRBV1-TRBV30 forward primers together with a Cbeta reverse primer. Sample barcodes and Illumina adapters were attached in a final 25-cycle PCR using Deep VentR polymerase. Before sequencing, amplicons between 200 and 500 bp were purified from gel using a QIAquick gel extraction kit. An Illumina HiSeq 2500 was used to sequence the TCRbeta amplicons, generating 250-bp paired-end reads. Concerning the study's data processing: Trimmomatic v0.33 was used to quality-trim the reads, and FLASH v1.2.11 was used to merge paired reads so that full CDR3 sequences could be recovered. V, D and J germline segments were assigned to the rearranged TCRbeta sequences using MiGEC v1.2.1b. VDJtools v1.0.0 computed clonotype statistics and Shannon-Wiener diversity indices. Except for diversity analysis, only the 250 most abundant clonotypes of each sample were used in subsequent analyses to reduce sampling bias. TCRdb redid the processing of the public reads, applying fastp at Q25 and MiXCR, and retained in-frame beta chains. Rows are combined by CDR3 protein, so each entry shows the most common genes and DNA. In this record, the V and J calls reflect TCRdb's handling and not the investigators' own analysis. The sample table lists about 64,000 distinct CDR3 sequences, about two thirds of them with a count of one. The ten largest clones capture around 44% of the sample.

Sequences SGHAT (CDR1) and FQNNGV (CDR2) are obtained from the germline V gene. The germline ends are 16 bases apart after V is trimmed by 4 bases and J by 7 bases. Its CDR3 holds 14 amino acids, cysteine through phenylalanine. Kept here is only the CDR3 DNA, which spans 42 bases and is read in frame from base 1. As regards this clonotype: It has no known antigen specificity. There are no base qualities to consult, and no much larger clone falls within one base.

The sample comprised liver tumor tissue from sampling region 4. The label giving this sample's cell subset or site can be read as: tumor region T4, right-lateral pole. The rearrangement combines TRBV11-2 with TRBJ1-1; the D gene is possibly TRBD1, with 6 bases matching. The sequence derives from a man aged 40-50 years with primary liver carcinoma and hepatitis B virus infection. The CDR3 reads CASSYRGWEYEAFF. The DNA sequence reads TGTGCCAGCAGCTATAGGGGGTGGGAGTATGAAGCTTTCTTT. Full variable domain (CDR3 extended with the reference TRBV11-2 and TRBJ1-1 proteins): EAGVAQSPRYKIIEKRQSVAFWCNPISGHATLYWYQQILGQGPKLLIQFQNNGVVDDSQLPKDRFSAERLKGVDSTLKIQPAKLEDSAVYLCASSYRGWEYEAFFGQGTRLTVV.